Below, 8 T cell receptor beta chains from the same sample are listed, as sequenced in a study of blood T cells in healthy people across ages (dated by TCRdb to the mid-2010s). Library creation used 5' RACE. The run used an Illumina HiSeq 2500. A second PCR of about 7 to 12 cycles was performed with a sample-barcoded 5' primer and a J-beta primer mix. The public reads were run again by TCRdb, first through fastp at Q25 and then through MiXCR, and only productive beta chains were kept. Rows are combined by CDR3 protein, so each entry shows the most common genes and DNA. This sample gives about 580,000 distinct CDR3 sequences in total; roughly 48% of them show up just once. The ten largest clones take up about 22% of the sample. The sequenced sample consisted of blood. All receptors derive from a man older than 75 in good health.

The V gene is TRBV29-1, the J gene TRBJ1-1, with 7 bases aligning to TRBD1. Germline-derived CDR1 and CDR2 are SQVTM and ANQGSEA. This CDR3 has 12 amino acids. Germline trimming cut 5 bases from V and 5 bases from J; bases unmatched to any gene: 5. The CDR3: CSVKIQGTEAFF. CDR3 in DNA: TGCAGCGTTAAAATACAGGGGACTGAAGCTTTCTTT.

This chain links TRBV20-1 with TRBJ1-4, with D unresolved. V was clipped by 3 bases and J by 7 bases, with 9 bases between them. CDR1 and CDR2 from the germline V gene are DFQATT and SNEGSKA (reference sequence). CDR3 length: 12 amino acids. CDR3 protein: CSARVIGEKLFF. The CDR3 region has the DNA TGCAGTGCTAGGGTTATAGGTGAAAAACTGTTTTTT.

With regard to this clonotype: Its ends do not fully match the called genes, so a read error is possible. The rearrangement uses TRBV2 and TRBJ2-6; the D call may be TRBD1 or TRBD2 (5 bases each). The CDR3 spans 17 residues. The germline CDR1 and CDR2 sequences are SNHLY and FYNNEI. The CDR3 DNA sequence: TGTGCCAGCAGTGAAGCCCCGAGGGGCTCTGGGACCAACGTCCTGACTTTC. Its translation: CASSEAPRGSGTNVLTF.

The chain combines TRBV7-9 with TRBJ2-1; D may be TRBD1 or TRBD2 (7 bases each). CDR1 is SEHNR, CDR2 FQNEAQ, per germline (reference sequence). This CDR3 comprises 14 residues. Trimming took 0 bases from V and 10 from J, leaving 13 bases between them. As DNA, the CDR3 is TGTGCCAGCAGCTTAGCGGGGGGGACAGAAGAGCAGTTCTTC. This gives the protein CASSLAGGTEEQFF.

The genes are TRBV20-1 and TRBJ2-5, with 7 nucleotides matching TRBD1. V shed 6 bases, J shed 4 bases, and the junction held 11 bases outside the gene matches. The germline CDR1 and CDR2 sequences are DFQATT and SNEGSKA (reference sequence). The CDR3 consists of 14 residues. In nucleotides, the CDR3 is TGCAGTGCCAAGGCAGGGGGATGGGGAGAGACCCAGTACTTC. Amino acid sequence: CSAKAGGWGETQYF.

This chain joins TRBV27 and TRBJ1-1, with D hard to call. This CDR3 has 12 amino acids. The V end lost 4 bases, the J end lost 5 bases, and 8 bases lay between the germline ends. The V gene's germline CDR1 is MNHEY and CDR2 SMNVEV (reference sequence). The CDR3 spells CASSSRATEAFF. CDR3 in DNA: TGTGCCAGCAGTTCAAGGGCGACTGAAGCTTTCTTT.

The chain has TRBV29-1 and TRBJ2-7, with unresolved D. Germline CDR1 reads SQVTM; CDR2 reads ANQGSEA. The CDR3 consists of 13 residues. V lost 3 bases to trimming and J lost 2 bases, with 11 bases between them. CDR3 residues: CSVEVVGTYEQYF. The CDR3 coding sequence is TGCAGCGTTGAGGTTGTGGGTACCTACGAGCAGTACTTC.

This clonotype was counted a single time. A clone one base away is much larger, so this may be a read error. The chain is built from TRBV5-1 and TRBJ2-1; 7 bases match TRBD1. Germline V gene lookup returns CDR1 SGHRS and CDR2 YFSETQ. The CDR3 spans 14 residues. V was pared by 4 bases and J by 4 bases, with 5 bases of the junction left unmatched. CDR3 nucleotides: TGCGCCAGCAGCGGGGGACAGCAATACAATGAGCAGTTCTTC. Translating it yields CASSGGQQYNEQFF.